These 23 T cell receptor beta chains were sequenced from one sample in a study of blood T cell repertoires in COVID-19. The protocol was immunoSEQ multiplex PCR, while the TCRdb copy is restricted to in-frame clones and leaves out a portion. This table has about 310,000 clones, 90% appearing once. The source material was peripheral blood. The receptors derive from a woman in her thirties or forties with COVID-19, enrolled during active disease.

This rearrangement joins TRBV28 to TRBJ2-2; 7 bases agree with TRBD1. V shed 3 bases and J 6 bases; nucleotides not matched to a gene: 13. Germline V gene lookup returns CDR1 MDHEN and CDR2 SYDVKM. The CDR3 loop spans 17 amino acids. CDR3 in amino acids: CASSFFGETGHAGELFF. The CDR3 DNA reads TGTGCCAGCAGTTTTTTTGGAGAGACAGGGCACGCCGGGGAGCTGTTTTTT.

The rearrangement joins TRBV29-1 to TRBJ2-5, with 8 bases fitting TRBD2. CDR3 length: 12 residues. CDR1 is SQVTM and CDR2 is ANQGSEA in the germline V gene. Trimming took 4 bases from V and 5 from J; bases not matched to a gene: 3. In nucleotides, the CDR3 is TGCAGCGTTGTCGCGGGAGGTGAGACCCAGTACTTC. Its protein is CSVVAGGETQYF.

The rearrangement joins TRBV6-1 to TRBJ2-3; a weak D match, TRBD1 (6 bases). Germline V gene sequence: CDR1 MNHNS, CDR2 SASEGT. V was clipped by 2 bases and J by 4 bases, with 10 bases between them. The CDR3 loop spans 14 amino acids. In DNA form, the CDR3 reads TGTGCCAGCAGTGAACTGGGGGCAGCAGATACGCAGTATTTT. As protein: CASSELGAADTQYF.

This chain joins TRBV29-1 and TRBJ2-1; 7 bases line up with TRBD1. The V gene end was trimmed by 5 bases and the J gene end by 3 bases; junction bases not matched to a gene: 7. CDR3 size: 14 residues. Germline V lookup: CDR1 SQVTM, CDR2 ANQGSEA. As DNA, the CDR3 is TGCAGCGTTCAGGGAAGGGACAGCTACAATGAGCAGTTCTTC. This encodes CSVQGRDSYNEQFF.

V usage is TRBV27 and J usage is TRBJ1-1; no definite D call. This CDR3 region has 14 residues. CDR1 and CDR2 (germline): MNHEY, SMNVEV (reference sequence). With 3 bases removed from V and 6 bases from J, the gap between germline ends came to 14 bases. CDR3 in DNA: TGTGCCAGCAGTTTCCCTCCCCCCGGTTCTGAAGCTTTCTTT. Protein product: CASSFPPPGSEAFF.

In this sample, this clone turned up a few times. This rearrangement joins TRBV7-8 to TRBJ1-1; D gene unclear. The CDR3 is 17 amino acids. The V end lost 3 bases, the J end lost 2 bases, and 19 bases lay between the germline ends. Germline CDR1 and CDR2: SGHVS and FQNEAQ. The DNA for the CDR3 is TGTGCCAGCAGCTTCCTCGGAGGCACCCAAGGAAACACTGAAGCTTTCTTT. Amino acids: CASSFLGGTQGNTEAFF.

The CDR3 spells CASSTTGGDTGELFF. The CDR3 nucleotides read TGTGCCAGCAGCACCACAGGGGGCGACACCGGGGAGCTGTTTTTT. The chain recombines TRBV7-2 with TRBJ2-2, with 9 bases matching TRBD1. Looked up from germline, CDR1 is SGHTA and CDR2 is FQGNSA. With V trimmed by 5 bases and J by 3 bases, 4 bases remained unmatched. This CDR3 region has 15 residues.

J is TRBJ1-1 and V is TRBV12-5, with TRBD1 as a possible D gene (6 bases). V was clipped by 6 bases and J by 0 bases, with 17 bases between them. Germline V CDR1 and CDR2: LGHNT, FRNRAP. The CDR3 covers 16 residues. This CDR3 is CASGQTGTFMNTEAFF. DNA for the CDR3: TGTGCTAGTGGCCAGACAGGAACCTTCATGAACACTGAAGCTTTCTTT.

The gene calls are TRBV10-3 and TRBJ2-6, with D unresolved. V dropped 0 bases and J dropped 0 bases, with 9 bases sitting between them. This CDR3 spans 17 amino acids. The germline CDR1 and CDR2 sequences are ENHRY and SYGVKD. CDR3 region: CAISESKSNSGANVLTF. Here the CDR3 DNA reads TGTGCCATCAGTGAGTCAAAGTCTAACTCTGGGGCCAACGTCCTGACTTTC.

This chain joins TRBV19 and TRBJ1-1; TRBD1 aligns across 8 bases. Germline CDR1 reads LNHDA; CDR2 reads SQIVND (reference sequence). Losses at the gene ends were 5 bases for V and 11 bases for J; bases not matched to a gene: 10. This CDR3 has 13 residues. The chain's CDR3 is CASSPRDRSPAFF. The DNA of the CDR3 is TGTGCCAGTAGTCCCCGGGACAGGTCTCCGGCTTTCTTT.

The chain has TRBV6-2 or TRBV6-3 and TRBJ1-2; tentative D call: TRBD1 (5 bases). The germline CDR1 and CDR2 sequences are MNHEY and SVGEGT. The CDR3 is 12 residues long. Deletions cut 6 bases from V and 7 bases from J, with 12 bases between. This CDR3 is CASSLQGFGYTF. In DNA form, the CDR3 reads TGTGCCAGCAGCCTCCAGGGTTTTGGCTACACCTTC.

The table lists this clone with a few counts. This chain connects TRBV4-3 to TRBJ2-7, with D maybe TRBD1 (6 bases). The CDR3 is 13 residues long. Between the trimmed V and J ends, which lost 4 bases and 7 bases, there was a span of 14 bases. Germline V CDR1 and CDR2: LGHNA, YSLEER. In DNA, the CDR3 is TGCGCCAGCAGCCGCGATACAGGGCGGGAGCAGTACTTC. Its protein is CASSRDTGREQYF.

J is TRBJ1-1 and V is TRBV6-5; unclear D gene. Between the trimmed V and J ends, which lost 8 bases and 3 bases, there was a span of 13 bases. CDR1 and CDR2 (germline): MNHEY, SVGAGI. This CDR3 has 13 residues. CDR3 sequence: CASRTTRDTEAFF. The CDR3 region has the DNA TGTGCCAGCCGTACCACGAGGGACACTGAAGCTTTCTTT.

V and J are TRBV6-6 and TRBJ1-5, with a possible D match to TRBD1 (5 bases). In germline, CDR1 is MNHNY, CDR2 SVGAGI (reference sequence). Deletions cut 6 bases from V and 0 bases from J, with 12 bases between. There are 15 residues in the CDR3. CDR3 amino acids: CASRLRQNSNQPQHF. The CDR3 DNA sequence: TGTGCCAGCAGACTCCGACAGAATAGCAATCAGCCCCAGCATTTT.

V usage is TRBV4-1 and J usage is TRBJ2-2; possibly TRBD2 for D (5 bases). V lost 1 base to trimming and J lost 2 bases, with 8 bases between them. CDR1 is MGHRA, CDR2 YSYEKL, per germline. This CDR3 has 15 amino acids. The CDR3 loop is CASSQVLGNTGELFF. The CDR3 DNA follows: TGCGCCAGCAGCCAAGTACTAGGTAACACCGGGGAGCTGTTTTTT.

The chain carries TRBV19 and TRBJ2-7; tentatively, D is TRBD1 (6 bases). The CDR3 runs to 15 residues. Trimming shortened V by 5 bases and J by 4 bases, and 18 bases separated the two germline ends. Germline loops: CDR1 LNHDA, CDR2 SQIVND (reference sequence). CDR3 DNA sequence: TGTGCCAGTAGTTACCCCGGACAGTCAAAATACGAGCAGTACTTC. It translates to CASSYPGQSKYEQYF.

This chain connects TRBV5-1 to TRBJ1-1; D is perhaps TRBD1 (5 bases). This CDR3 spans 12 amino acids. V was cut by 4 bases and J by 3 bases, with 7 bases left in between. CDR1 is SGHRS, CDR2 YFSETQ, per germline. CDR3 nucleotide sequence: TGCGCCAGCAGCGAACAGGACACTGAAGCTTTCTTT. Its protein is CASSEQDTEAFF.

Only one count was recorded for this clone. The V and J genes are TRBV28 and TRBJ1-3, with a tentative D call TRBD1 (6 bases). CDR1 is MDHEN and CDR2 is SYDVKM in the germline V gene. The CDR3 covers 18 residues. The ends were cut back, 2 bases at V and 4 bases at J, with 21 bases in the middle. CDR3 region: CASSLGSGQTLRGNTIYF. CDR3 coding DNA: TGTGCCAGCAGTTTAGGGTCCGGACAGACTCTTAGAGGAAACACCATATATTTT. Complete variable domain (other parts from reference TRBV28 and TRBJ1-3): DVKVTQSSRYLVKRTGEKVFLECVQDMDHENMFWYRQDPGLGLRLIYFSYDVKMKEKGDIPEGYSVSREKKERFSLILESASTNQTSMYLCASSLGSGQTLRGNTIYFGEGSWLTVV.

The chain couples TRBV4-1 to TRBJ2-1, with 8 bases identical to TRBD2. CDR1 MGHRA and CDR2 YSYEKL come from the germline V gene. The CDR3 length is 17 residues. Trimming at V came to 5 bases and at J to 4 bases, leaving 13 bases not matched to a gene. The CDR3 nucleotides read TGCGCCAGCAGCTACACCCCCACTAGCGGCAATTACAATGAGCAGTTCTTC. Translation: CASSYTPTSGNYNEQFF.

The chain combines TRBV4-3 with TRBJ2-7; 15 bases line up with TRBD2. The J segment lost 2 bases and the V segment lost 1 base, leaving 0 bases of the junction unmatched. The CDR3 is 16 amino acids. Germline values: CDR1 LGHNA, CDR2 YSLEER. The CDR3 spells CASSQGTSGGAYEQYF. The CDR3 nucleotides read TGCGCCAGCAGCCAAGGGACTAGCGGGGGGGCCTACGAGCAGTACTTC.

The chain combines TRBV3-1 (or the pseudogene TRBV3-2) with TRBJ2-5, with 12 bases matching TRBD2. CDR3 length: 15 residues. Germline trimming cut 5 bases from V and 2 bases from J; bases unmatched to any gene: 3. Germline V gene sequence: CDR1 LGHDT, CDR2 YNNKEL (reference sequence). Here the CDR3 reads CASSIGLAGQETQYF. CDR3 sequence (DNA): TGTGCCAGCAGCATCGGACTAGCGGGACAAGAGACCCAGTACTTC.

The chain combines TRBV15 with TRBJ1-2; D is unclear. V lost 2 bases, J lost 1 base, and 5 bases lay in between. The CDR3 runs 13 residues. The V gene's germline CDR1 is LNHNV and CDR2 YYDKDF (reference sequence). The CDR3 region is CATSRTDNYGYTF. CDR3 nucleotides: TGTGCCACCAGCAGAACAGATAACTATGGCTACACCTTC.

This clone was picked up one time. The chain is built from TRBV12-3 or TRBV12-4 and TRBJ2-7, with no clear D. This CDR3 spans 13 amino acids. Trimming left V 3 bases short and J 3 bases short, with 9 bases between. CDR3 DNA sequence: TGTGCCAGCAGTTTTAACAGAGACTACGAGCAGTACTTC. It codes for CASSFNRDYEQYF.